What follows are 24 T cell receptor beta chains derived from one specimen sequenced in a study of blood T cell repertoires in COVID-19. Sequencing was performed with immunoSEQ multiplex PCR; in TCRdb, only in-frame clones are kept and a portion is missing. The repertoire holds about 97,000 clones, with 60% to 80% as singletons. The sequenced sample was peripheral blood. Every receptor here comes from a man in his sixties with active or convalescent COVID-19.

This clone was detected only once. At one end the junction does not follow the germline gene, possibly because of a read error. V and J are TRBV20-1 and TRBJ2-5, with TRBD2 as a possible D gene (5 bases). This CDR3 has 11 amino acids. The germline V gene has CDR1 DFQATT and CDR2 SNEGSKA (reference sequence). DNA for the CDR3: TGCAGTGTTAGAGGGAGTGGGACCCAGTACTTC. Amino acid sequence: CSVRGSGTQYF.

CDR3 region: CASSLKPNQPQHF. The CDR3 coding sequence is TGTGCCAGCAGTTTAAAGCCCAATCAGCCCCAGCATTTT. This chain joins TRBV12-3 or TRBV12-4 and TRBJ1-5; D is unresolved. The CDR3 contains 13 residues. Trimming took off 2 bases at V and 3 bases at J, with 5 bases between the two ends.

CDR3 nucleotides: TGTGCCTTTAGGACAGGCCCAAGTACCGGGGAGCTGTTTTTT. Encoded protein: CAFRTGPSTGELFF. This rearrangement joins TRBV30 to TRBJ2-2, with TRBD1 matching over 7 bases. This CDR3 is built from 14 residues. CDR1 GTSNPN and CDR2 SVGIG come from the germline V gene (reference sequence). The trim removed 7 bases at V and 5 bases at J, leaving 10 bases unmatched. Filled out from reference TRBV30 and TRBJ2-2, the complete variable domain reads SQTIHQWPATLVQPVGSPLSLECTVEGTSNPNLYWYRQAAGRGLQLLFYSVGIGQISSEVPQNLSASRPQDRQFILSSKKLLLSDSGFYLCAFRTGPSTGELFFGEGSRLTVL.

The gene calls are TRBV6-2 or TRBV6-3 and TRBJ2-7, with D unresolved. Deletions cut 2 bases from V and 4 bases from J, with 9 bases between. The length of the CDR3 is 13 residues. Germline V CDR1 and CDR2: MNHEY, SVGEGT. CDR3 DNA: TGTGCCAGCAGTTACGCGGTAGAATACGAGCAGTACGTC. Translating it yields CASSYAVEYEQYV.

CDR3 in amino acids: CASGNRYNEQFF. The CDR3 DNA reads TGTGCCAGCGGAAACAGGTACAATGAGCAGTTCTTC. The chain recombines TRBV7-6 with TRBJ2-1; a weak D match, TRBD1 (5 bases). Germline CDR1 SGHVS, CDR2 FNYEAQ. The CDR3 is made up of 12 amino acids. V lost 8 bases to trimming and J lost 4 bases, with 9 bases between them. Variable domain in full (rest from reference TRBV7-6 and TRBJ2-1): GAGVSQSPRYKVTKRGQDVALRCDPISGHVSLYWYRQALGQGPEFLTYFNYEAQQDKSGLPNDRFSAERPEGSISTLTIQRTEQRDSAMYRCASGNRYNEQFFGPGTRLTVL.

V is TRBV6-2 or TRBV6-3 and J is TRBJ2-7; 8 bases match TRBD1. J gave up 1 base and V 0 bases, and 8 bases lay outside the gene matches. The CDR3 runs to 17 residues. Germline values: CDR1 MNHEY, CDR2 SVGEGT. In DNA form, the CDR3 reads TGTGCCAGCAGTTACTCGATTTGGACAGGGTATTCCTACGAGCAGTACGTC. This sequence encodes CASSYSIWTGYSYEQYV.

The DNA of the CDR3 is TGTGCCAGCAGTCCTCCGGGACTAGCGGGATACGAGCAGTACTTC. Its protein product is CASSPPGLAGYEQYF. V is TRBV6-5 and J is TRBJ2-7; 13 positions match TRBD2. The CDR3 is made up of 15 amino acids. J gave up 4 bases and V 5 bases, and 5 bases lay outside the gene matches. Germline-derived CDR1 and CDR2 are MNHEY and SVGAGI.

The CDR3 protein is CASSVTAGVEYNEQFF. DNA for the CDR3: TGTGCCAGCAGCGTCACAGCGGGAGTGGAGTACAATGAGCAGTTCTTC. The chain is built from TRBV9 and TRBJ2-1, with 8 positions matching TRBD2. CDR1 and CDR2 from the germline V gene are SGDLS and YYNGEE. This CDR3 spans 16 amino acids. V trimming: 2 bases; J trimming: 4 bases; junction bases outside the gene matches: 8.

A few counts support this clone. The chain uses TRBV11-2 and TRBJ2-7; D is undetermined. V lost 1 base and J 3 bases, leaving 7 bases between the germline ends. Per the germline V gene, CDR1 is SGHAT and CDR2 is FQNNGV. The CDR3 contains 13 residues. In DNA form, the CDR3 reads TGTGCCAGCAGCTTAGTGACTGTCTACGAGCAGTACTTC. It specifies CASSLVTVYEQYF. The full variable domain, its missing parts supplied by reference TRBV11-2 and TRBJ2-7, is EAGVAQSPRYKIIEKRQSVAFWCNPISGHATLYWYQQILGQGPKLLIQFQNNGVVDDSQLPKDRFSAERLKGVDSTLKIQPAKLEDSAVYLCASSLVTVYEQYFGPGTRLTVT.

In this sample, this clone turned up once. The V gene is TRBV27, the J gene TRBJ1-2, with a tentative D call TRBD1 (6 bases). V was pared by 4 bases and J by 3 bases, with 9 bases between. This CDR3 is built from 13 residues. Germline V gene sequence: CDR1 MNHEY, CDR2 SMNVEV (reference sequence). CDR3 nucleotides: TGTGCCAGCAGTTCGGACAGAGACTATGGCTACACCTTC. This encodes CASSSDRDYGYTF.

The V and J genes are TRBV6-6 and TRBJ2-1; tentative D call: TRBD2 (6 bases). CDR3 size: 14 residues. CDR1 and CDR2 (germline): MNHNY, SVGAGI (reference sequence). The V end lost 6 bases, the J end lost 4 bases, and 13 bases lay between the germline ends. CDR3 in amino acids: CASSPSAVYNEQFF. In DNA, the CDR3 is TGTGCCAGCAGCCCTAGCGCCGTTTACAATGAGCAGTTCTTC.

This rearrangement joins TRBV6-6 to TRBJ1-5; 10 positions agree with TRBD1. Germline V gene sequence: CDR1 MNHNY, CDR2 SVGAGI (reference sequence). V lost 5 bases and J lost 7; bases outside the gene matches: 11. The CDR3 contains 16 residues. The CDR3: CASSRTSGTGEQPQHF. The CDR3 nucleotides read TGTGCCAGCAGTCGAACGTCCGGGACAGGGGAACAGCCCCAGCATTTT.

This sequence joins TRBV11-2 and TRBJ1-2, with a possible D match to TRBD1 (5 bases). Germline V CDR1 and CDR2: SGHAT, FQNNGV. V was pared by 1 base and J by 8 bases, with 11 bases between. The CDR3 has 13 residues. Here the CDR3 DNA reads TGTGCCAGCAGCTTAGGAACAGGATTGGGCTACACCTTC. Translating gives CASSLGTGLGYTF.

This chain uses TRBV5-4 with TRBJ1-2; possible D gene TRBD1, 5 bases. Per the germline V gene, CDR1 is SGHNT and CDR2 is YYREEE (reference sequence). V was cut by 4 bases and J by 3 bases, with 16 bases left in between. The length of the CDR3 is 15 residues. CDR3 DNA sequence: TGTGCCAGCAGCCTTGGGGGGAGACTAGACTATGGCTACACCTTC. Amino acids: CASSLGGRLDYGYTF. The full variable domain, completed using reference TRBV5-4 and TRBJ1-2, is ETGVTQSPTHLIKTRGQQVTLRCSSQSGHNTVSWYQQALGQGPQFIFQYYREEENGRGNFPPRFSGLQFPNYSSELNVNALELDDSALYLCASSLGGRLDYGYTFGSGTRLTVV.

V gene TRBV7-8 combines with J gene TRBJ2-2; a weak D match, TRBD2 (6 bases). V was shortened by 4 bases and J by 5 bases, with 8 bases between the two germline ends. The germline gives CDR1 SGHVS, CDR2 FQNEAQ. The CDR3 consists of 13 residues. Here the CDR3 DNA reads TGTGCCAGCAGCTGGAGGGAAACCGGGGAGCTGTTTTTT. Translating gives CASSWRETGELFF.

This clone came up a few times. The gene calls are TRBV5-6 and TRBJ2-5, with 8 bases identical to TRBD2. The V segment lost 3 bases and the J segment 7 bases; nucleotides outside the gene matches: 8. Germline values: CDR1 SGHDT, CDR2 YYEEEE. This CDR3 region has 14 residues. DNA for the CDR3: TGTGCCAGCAGCTCGACTAGCGCCCCACCGACCCAGTACTTC. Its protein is CASSSTSAPPTQYF.

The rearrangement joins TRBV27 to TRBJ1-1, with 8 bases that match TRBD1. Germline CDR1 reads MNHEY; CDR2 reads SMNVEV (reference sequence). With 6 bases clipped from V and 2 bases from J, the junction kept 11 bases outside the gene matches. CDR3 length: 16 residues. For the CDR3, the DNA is TGTGCCAGCAGCCGGGGACAGGCCCTCCGCAACACTGAAGCTTTCTTT. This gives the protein CASSRGQALRNTEAFF.

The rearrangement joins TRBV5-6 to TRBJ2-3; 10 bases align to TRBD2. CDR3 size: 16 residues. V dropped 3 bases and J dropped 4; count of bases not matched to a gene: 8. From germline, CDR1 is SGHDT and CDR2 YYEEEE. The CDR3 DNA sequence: TGTGCCAGCAGCTCCCAGCTAGCGGGAGAACCAGATACGCAGTATTTT. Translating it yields CASSSQLAGEPDTQYF.

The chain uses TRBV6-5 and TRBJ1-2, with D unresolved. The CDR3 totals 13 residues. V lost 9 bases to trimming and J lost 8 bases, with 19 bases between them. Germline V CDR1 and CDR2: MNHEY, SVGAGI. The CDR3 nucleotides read TGTGCCAGTTCACTAGAGCGGTCGGCCGGCTACACCTTC. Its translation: CASSLERSAGYTF.

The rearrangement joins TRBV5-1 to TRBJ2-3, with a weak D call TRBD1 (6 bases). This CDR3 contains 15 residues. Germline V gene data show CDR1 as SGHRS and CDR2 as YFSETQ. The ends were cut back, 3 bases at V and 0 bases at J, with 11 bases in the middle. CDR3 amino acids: CASSSGALSTDTQYF. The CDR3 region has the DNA TGCGCCAGCAGCTCAGGGGCCCTAAGCACAGATACGCAGTATTTT. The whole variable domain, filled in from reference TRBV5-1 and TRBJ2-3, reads KAGVTQTPRYLIKTRGQQVTLSCSPISGHRSVSWYQQTPGQGLQFLFEYFSETQRNKGNFPGRFSGRQFSNSRSEMNVSTLELGDSALYLCASSSGALSTDTQYFGPGTRLTVL.

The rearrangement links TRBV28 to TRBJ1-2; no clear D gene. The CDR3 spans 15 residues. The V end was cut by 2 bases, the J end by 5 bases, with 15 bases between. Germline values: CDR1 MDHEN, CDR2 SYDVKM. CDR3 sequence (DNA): TGTGCCAGCAGTTTAGTCTTTGGGCAGGAATATGGCTACACCTTC. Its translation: CASSLVFGQEYGYTF.

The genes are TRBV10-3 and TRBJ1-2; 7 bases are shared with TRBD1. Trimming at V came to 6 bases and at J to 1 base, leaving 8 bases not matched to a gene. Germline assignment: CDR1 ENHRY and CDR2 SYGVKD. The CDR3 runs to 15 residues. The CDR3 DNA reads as TGTGCCATCAGCCTGGCCCAGGGGGTTAACTATGGCTACACCTTC. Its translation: CAISLAQGVNYGYTF.

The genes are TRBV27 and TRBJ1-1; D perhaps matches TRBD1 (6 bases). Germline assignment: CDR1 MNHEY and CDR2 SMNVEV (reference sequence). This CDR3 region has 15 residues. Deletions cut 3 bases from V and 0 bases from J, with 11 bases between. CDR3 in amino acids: CASSFDRLLNTEAFF. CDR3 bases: TGTGCCAGCAGTTTCGACAGGCTTCTGAACACTGAAGCTTTCTTT.

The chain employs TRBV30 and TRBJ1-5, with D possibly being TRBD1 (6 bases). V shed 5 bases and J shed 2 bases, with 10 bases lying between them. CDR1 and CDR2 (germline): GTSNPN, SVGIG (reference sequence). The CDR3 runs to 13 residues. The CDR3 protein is CAWGGAGNQPQHF. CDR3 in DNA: TGTGCCTGGGGGGGGGCCGGCAATCAGCCCCAGCATTTT.